This T cell receptor beta chain was documented in a study of vaccination and CD4 T cells after COVID-19. Study-wide background: At a median about 91 days (range 35 to 161) after diagnosis, post-COVID samples were drawn. A CEFX pool, an HIV-1 Nef pool, or no peptide went to control cultures. Overlapping spike peptides of SARS-CoV-2, HCoV-NL63, HCoV-OC43 and HCoV-229E were used, and cells were stimulated with them.

Treatment denoted: roughly 10-day PBMC culture with coronavirus spike peptide pools or control peptides (ViraFEST assay). With the Oncomine TCR Beta short-read assay, DNA from cultured CD4+ T cells was sequenced. One entry per CDR3 protein results from TCRdb running MiXCR on the PCR reads. The sample comprises tens of thousands of distinct CDR3 sequences, approximately 67% of which are singletons, and about a sixth rests with the top ten. This clonotype has only a few counts. Antigen: not known. The length of the CDR3 is 12 residues. Trimming left V 7 bases short and J 2 bases short, with 6 bases between. The germline V gene has CDR1 MNHEY and CDR2 SVGEGT.

This clonotype originated in a human donor who received a COVID-19 vaccine. Sequencing used CD4+ T cells from blood, cultured in vitro, obtained after SARS-CoV-2 vaccination. The J gene is TRBJ1-5, the V gene TRBV6-2 or TRBV6-3, with D unclear. CDR3 sequence: CASKAGNQPQHF. In DNA, the CDR3 is TGTGCCAGCAAAGCAGGCAATCAGCCCCAGCATTTT.